This TCR beta chain is drawn from a study of blood T cell repertoires in COVID-19. As for the study in general: Sample material is recorded as cDNA or gDNA derived from T cells, B-cell-depleted T cells, or PBMCs.

From germline, CDR1 is GTSNPN and CDR2 SVGIG (reference sequence). There are 13 residues in the CDR3. V was trimmed by 3 bases and J by 7 bases, leaving 13 bases between them. Profiled with immunoSEQ multiplex PCR; TCRdb holds only in-frame clones, not every one. The sample has hundreds of thousands of clones, roughly 89% seen once. This receptor was taken from a woman under 40 who had recovered from COVID-19. The sample consisted of PBMCs or T cells enriched from blood (not recorded which). The chain has TRBV30 and TRBJ1-5; possibly TRBD1 for D (6 bases). The CDR3 here is CAWRTTGTQPQHF. CDR3 sequence (DNA): TGTGCCTGGAGAACAACAGGGACGCAGCCCCAGCATTTT.